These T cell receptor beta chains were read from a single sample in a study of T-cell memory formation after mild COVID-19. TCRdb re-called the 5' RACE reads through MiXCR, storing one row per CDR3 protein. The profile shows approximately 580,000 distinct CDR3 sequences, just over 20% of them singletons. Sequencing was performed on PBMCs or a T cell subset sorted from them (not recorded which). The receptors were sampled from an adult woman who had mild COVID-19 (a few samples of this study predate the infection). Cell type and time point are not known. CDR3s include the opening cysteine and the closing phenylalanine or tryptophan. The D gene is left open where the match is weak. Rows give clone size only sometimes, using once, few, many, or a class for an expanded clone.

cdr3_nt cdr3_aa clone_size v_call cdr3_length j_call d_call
TGTGCCACCAGCAGAGACCGGGTGGCAGGCTATGGCTACACCTTC CATSRDRVAGYGYTF - TRBV15 15 TRBJ1-2 -
TGCAGTGCTAGGAGTCTGGGAATCTCTGGAAACACCATATATTTT CSARSLGISGNTIYF - TRBV20-1 15 TRBJ1-3 -
TGTGCCAGCTCATCTAAGCCGAGGGGGTCTGAAGCTTTCTTT CASSSKPRGSEAFF - TRBV18 14 TRBJ1-1 -
TGTGCCAGCAGCCAAGAGGTCCTCTCTGGAAACACCATATATTTT CASSQEVLSGNTIYF few TRBV4-2 15 TRBJ1-3 -
TGTGCCAGCAGTCCCCTCCCGGGACTAGCGGGAGTCAGCACAGATACGCAGTATTTT CASSPLPGLAGVSTDTQYF - TRBV12-3/TRBV12-4 19 TRBJ2-3 TRBD2
TGTGCCAGCAGCCAAGGGGCGGGCTCCGGGGAGCTGTTTTTT CASSQGAGSGELFF - TRBV3-1 14 TRBJ2-2 -
TGCGCCAGCAGCCAAACTCCGGACGAATATGGCTACACCTTC CASSQTPDEYGYTF - TRBV5-1 14 TRBJ1-2 -
TGTGCCTGGAGCGGACAGGGGGCGAGCACCGGGGAGCTGTTTTTT CAWSGQGASTGELFF few TRBV30 15 TRBJ2-2 TRBD1
TGTGCCAGCAGTGCTACTTCGACAGAGCCGAACACTGAAGCTTTCTTT CASSATSTEPNTEAFF few TRBV6-5 16 TRBJ1-1 -
TGTGCCAGCAGTCCCCGGGCCGAGCAGTACTTC CASSPRAEQYF few TRBV6-1 11 TRBJ2-7 -
TGTGCCAGCAGCTTAGTGGTGGGCAGGGGTACAGATACGCAGTATTTT CASSLVVGRGTDTQYF few TRBV7-8 16 TRBJ2-3 -
TGCAGCGTTGAAGTCCCAGGGGGCTATGGCTACACCTTC CSVEVPGGYGYTF - TRBV29-1 13 TRBJ1-2 TRBD1
TGTGCCAGCAGCTTGGGACTAGCCGGTTTCAATGAGCAGTTCTTC CASSLGLAGFNEQFF - TRBV11-3 15 TRBJ2-1 TRBD2
TGTGCCAGCAGCCACTACCTCGGACTGGCCTACAATGAGCAGTTCTTC CASSHYLGLAYNEQFF few TRBV12-3/TRBV12-4 16 TRBJ2-1 -
TGCAGTGCCCTGACTGAGAACTCTGAAGCTTTCTTT CSALTENSEAFF few TRBV20-1 12 TRBJ1-1 -
TGTGCCAGCAGTGAAATGGGAGATGGGGAAGCTTTCTTT CASSEMGDGEAFF - TRBV6-1 13 TRBJ1-1 -
TGCAGCGTTGAACTAGCGGGGGGTTGGGAGCAGTTCTTC CSVELAGGWEQFF - TRBV29-1 13 TRBJ2-1 TRBD2
TGTGCCAGCAGTGAATCTGGGATGTACACTGAAGCTTTCTTT CASSESGMYTEAFF - TRBV25-1 14 TRBJ1-1 -
TGCAGCGTTGAAGAGGGGACTGTCTCCTACAATGAGCAGTTCTTC CSVEEGTVSYNEQFF - TRBV29-1 15 TRBJ2-1 -
TGCGCCAGCAGCTCTATGACAGCGAACACTGAAGCTTTCTTT CASSSMTANTEAFF - TRBV5-1 14 TRBJ1-1 -
TGTGCCAGCAGCCCCTCACTAGCGGGGGGACCTACTAGCACAGATACGCAGTATTTT CASSPSLAGGPTSTDTQYF few TRBV2 19 TRBJ2-3 TRBD2